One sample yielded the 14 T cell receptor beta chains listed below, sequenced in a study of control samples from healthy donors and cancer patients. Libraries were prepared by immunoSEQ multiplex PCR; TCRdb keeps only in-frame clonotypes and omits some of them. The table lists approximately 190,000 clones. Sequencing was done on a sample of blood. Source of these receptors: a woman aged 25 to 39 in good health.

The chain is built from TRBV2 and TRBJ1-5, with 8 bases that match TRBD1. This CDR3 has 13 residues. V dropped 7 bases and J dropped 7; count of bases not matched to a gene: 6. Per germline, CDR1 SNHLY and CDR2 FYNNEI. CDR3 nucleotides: TGTGCCAGCAAAAGGGGACAGGACCAGCCCCAGCATTTT. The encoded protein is CASKRGQDQPQHF.

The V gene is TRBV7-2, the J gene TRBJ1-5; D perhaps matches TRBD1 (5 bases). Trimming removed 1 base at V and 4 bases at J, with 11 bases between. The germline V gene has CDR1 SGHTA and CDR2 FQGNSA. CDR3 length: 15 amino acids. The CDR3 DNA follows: TGTGCCAGCAGCTTAGAGGGCCGGGGGAATCAGCCCCAGCATTTT. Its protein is CASSLEGRGNQPQHF.

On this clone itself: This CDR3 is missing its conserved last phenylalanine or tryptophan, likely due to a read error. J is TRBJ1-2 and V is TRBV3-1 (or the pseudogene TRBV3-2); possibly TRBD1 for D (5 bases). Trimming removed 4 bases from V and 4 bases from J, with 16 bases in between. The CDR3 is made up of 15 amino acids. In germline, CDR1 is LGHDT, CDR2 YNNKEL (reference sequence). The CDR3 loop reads CASSLNVVGAYGYTC. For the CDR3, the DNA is TGTGCCAGCAGCCTAAACGTGGTAGGGGCCTATGGCTACACCTGC.

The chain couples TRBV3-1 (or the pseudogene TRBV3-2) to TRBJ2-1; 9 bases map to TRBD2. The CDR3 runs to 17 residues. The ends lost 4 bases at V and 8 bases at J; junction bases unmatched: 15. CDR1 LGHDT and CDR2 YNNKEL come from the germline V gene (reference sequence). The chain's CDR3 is CASSRRTTGTSSDEQFF. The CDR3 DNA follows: TGTGCCAGCAGCCGAAGGACTACCGGGACTAGCAGCGATGAGCAGTTCTTC.

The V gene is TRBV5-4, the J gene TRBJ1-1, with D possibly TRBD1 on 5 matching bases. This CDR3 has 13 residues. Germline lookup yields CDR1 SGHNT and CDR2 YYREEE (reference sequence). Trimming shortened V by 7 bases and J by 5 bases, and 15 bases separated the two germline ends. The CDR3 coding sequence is TGTGCCAGCGGCTGGGGGGTACGAACTGAAGCTTTCTTT. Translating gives CASGWGVRTEAFF.

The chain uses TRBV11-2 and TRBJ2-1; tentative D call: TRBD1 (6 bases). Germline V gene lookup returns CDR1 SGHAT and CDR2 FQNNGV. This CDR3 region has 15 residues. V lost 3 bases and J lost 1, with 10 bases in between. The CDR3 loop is CASSFTRGSYNEQFF. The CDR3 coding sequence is TGTGCCAGCAGCTTCACCAGGGGATCCTACAATGAGCAGTTCTTC.

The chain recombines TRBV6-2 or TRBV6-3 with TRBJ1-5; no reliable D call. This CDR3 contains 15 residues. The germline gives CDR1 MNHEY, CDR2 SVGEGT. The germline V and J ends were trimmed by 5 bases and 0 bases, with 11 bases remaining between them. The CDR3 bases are TGTGCCAGCAGTATGAGCCTTTATAGCAATCAGCCCCAGCATTTT. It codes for CASSMSLYSNQPQHF.

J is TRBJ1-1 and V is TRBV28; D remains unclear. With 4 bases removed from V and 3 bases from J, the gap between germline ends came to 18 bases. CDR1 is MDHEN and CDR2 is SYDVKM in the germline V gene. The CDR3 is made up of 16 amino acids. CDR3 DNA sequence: TGTGCCAGCAGTTCCCGCTATGATATAGAGGACACTGAAGCTTTCTTT. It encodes CASSSRYDIEDTEAFF.

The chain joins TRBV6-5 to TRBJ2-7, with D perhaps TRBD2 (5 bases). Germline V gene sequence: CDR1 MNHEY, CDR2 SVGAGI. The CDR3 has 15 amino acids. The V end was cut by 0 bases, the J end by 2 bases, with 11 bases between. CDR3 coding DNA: TGTGCCAGCAGTTACTCGTCGGACTTCACCTACGAGCAGTACTTC. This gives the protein CASSYSSDFTYEQYF.

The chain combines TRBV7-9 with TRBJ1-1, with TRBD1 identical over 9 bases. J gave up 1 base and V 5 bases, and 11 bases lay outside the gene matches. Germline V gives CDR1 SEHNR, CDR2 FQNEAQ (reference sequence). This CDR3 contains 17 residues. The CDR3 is CASSPMTGGLRNTEAFF. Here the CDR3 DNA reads TGTGCCAGCAGCCCGATGACAGGGGGTCTTAGGAACACTGAAGCTTTCTTT.

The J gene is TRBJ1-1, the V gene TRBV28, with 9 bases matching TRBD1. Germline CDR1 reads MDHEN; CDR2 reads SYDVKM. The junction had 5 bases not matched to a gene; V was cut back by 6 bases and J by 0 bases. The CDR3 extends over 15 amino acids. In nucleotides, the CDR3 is TGTGCCAGCAGGCTCGGACAGGGGTTGAACACTGAAGCTTTCTTT. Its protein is CASRLGQGLNTEAFF.

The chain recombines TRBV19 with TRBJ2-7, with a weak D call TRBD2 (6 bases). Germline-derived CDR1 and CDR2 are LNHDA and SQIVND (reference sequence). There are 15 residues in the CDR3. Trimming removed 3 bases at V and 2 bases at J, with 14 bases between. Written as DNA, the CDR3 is TGTGCCAGTAGTATGGGCTCCTCGGGGGCCTACGAGCAGTACTTC. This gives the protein CASSMGSSGAYEQYF.

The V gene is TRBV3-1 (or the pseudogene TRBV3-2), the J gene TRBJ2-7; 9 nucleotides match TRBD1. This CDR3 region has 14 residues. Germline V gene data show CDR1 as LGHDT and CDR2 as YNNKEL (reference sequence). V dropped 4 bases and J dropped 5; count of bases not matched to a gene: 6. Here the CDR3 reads CASSLTGTGNEQYF. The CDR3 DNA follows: TGTGCCAGCAGCCTAACCGGGACAGGGAACGAGCAGTACTTC.

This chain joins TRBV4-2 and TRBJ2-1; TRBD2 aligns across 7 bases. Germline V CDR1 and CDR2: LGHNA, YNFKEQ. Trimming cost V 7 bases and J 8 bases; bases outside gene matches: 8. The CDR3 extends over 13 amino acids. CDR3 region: CASNVRGGDEQFF. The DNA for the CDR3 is TGTGCCAGCAACGTCCGGGGAGGGGATGAGCAGTTCTTC.